A single sample gave rise to the 2 T cell receptor beta chains below, sequenced in a study of beta chain features in type 1 diabetes. Since all of the isolated RNA was reverse transcribed, expressed TCRB transcripts were what got sequenced. This table comes from immunoSEQ multiplex PCR, and its TCRdb copy is limited to in-frame clones, with some not included. The profile covers 200,000 to 300,000 clones, with 25% to 30% appearing a single time and more than 3% taken by the ten largest. Specimen: central memory CD4+ T cells from blood. These receptors were collected from a man in his thirties or forties in good health.

This clone was observed many times. Other DNA sequences in this specimen translate into the identical CDR3. The genes are TRBV18 and TRBJ2-7; D may correspond to TRBD1 or TRBD2 (5 bases each). CDR3 length: 13 residues. V dropped 3 bases and J dropped 4 bases, with 10 bases sitting between them. Germline V CDR1 and CDR2: KGHSH, LQKENI. The CDR3 bases are TGTGCCAGCTCACCGGGACCCGGATACGAGCAGTACTTC. It translates to CASSPGPGYEQYF. The full variable domain, rest sourced from reference TRBV18 and TRBJ2-7, is NAGVMQNPRHLVRRRGQEARLRCSPMKGHSHVYWYRQLPEEGLKFMVYLQKENIIDESGMPKERFSAEFPKEGPSILRIQQVVRGDSAAYFCASSPGPGYEQYFGPGTRLTVT.

This clone was counted only a few times. The chain joins TRBV11-2 to TRBJ2-5, with 13 bases lining up with TRBD2. Germline CDR1 reads SGHAT; CDR2 reads FQNNGV. The trim removed 5 bases at V and 5 bases at J, leaving 8 bases unmatched. The CDR3 spans 16 residues. Here the CDR3 reads CASSRGLAGARETQYF. The DNA for the CDR3 is TGTGCCAGCAGCCGAGGACTAGCGGGAGCGCGGGAGACCCAGTACTTC.